This note documents a single T cell receptor beta chain sequence. Antigen unknown. The source of the sample is a study of cytomegalovirus exposure and HLA in healthy donors. General study findings and limits: Among TCR sequences, most were rare, though some public TCRs appeared in many donors. A link between a missense DCLRE1C variant and TCR beta V- and J-gene trimming emerged from a later analysis.

PCR used 60 Vbeta primers and 13 Jbeta primers. The method was immunoSEQ multiplex PCR; TCRdb's version includes in-frame clones alone and lacks a portion of them. The sample has roughly 150,000 clones, roughly 80% seen once; the top ten hold about 13%. The V gene's germline CDR1 is MNHEY and CDR2 SVGAGI. The CDR3 consists of 14 residues. The germline V and J ends were trimmed by 7 bases and 6 bases, with 19 bases remaining between them. The V call is TRBV6-5, the J call TRBJ2-7, with D maybe TRBD2 (5 bases). This clonotype was obtained from a man in his forties in good health and CMV-seropositive. Sequenced material: PBMCs. This chain's CDR3 is CASKRAGSTFEQYF. The CDR3, as DNA: TGTGCCAGCAAGAGGGCAGGATCTACGTTCGAGCAGTACTTC.